Listed below are T cell receptor beta chains from one sample, sequenced in a study of regulatory T cells in long-lasting Graves disease. TCRdb re-analysed the multiplex PCR reads in MiXCR, keeping a single row per CDR3 protein. The data hold under 250,000 distinct CDR3 sequences, with 20% to 25% observed a single time. The specimen comprised peripheral blood mononuclear cells (PBMCs), sampled at new diagnosis, from a patient treated with antithyroid drugs. The receptors come from a female donor with Graves disease. CDR3s leave out the opening cysteine and the closing phenylalanine or tryptophan.

V gene,J gene,CDR3 protein
TRBV2,TRBJ2-4,ASSLSGSQY
TRBV30,TRBJ2-7,ASGIRPYEQY
TRBV10-2,TRBJ2-7,ASSERGGGKYEQY
TRBV24-1,TRBJ2-2,ATSDRGTGGDTGELF
TRBV2,TRBJ1-5,ASRGQYQPQH
TRBV7-8,TRBJ1-1,ASSRISPATLFYPEAF
TRBV10-3,TRBJ2-6,AISAGTGGDLT
TRBV6-2/TRBV6-3,TRBJ2-7,ASSYSPLLTSGGTYEQY
TRBV3-1,TRBJ2-7,ASRRGPGSYEQY
TRBV12-3/TRBV12-4,TRBJ2-2,ASSPRSGDTGELF
TRBV7-9,TRBJ2-1,ASSYRTGGPYNEQF
TRBV6-2/TRBV6-3,TRBJ1-2,ASSRDSNYGYT